The 14 T cell receptor beta chains presented below share a single source sample, sequenced in a study of blood T cell repertoires in COVID-19. This table comes from immunoSEQ multiplex PCR, and its TCRdb copy is limited to in-frame clones, with some not included. The repertoire has almost 250,000 clones, about 89% of them found once; the top ten carry around 1.5%. The sequenced material came from peripheral blood. The receptors stem from a woman in her sixties who had recovered from COVID-19.

J is TRBJ1-2 and V is TRBV2; D might be TRBD1 (5 bases). Trimming removed 1 base from V and 2 bases from J, with 11 bases in between. From germline, CDR1 is SNHLY and CDR2 FYNNEI. CDR3 length: 15 amino acids. The CDR3 sequence: CASSEGGRWNYGYTF. The CDR3 nucleotides read TGTGCCAGCAGTGAAGGGGGGAGGTGGAACTATGGCTACACCTTC.

The chain has TRBV6-5 and TRBJ1-3; the match to TRBD1 covers 9 bases. Trimming took 6 bases from V and 8 from J; bases not matched to a gene: 11. The CDR3 totals 15 residues. The germline V gene encodes CDR1 MNHEY and CDR2 SVGAGI. As DNA, the CDR3 is TGTGCCAGCAGAGGGACAGGGAGCCCCTGGCACACCATATATTTT. This codes for CASRGTGSPWHTIYF.

The CDR3 spells CASSLMIAGGSTNTQYF. The CDR3 DNA is TGTGCCAGCAGCTTGATGATAGCGGGGGGGTCTACAAATACGCAGTATTTT. The V and J genes are TRBV5-6 and TRBJ2-3; 11 nucleotides agree with TRBD2. CDR3 length: 17 residues. Trimming cost V 1 base and J 7 bases; bases outside gene matches: 11. Germline CDR1 reads SGHDT; CDR2 reads YYEEEE.

In nucleotides, the CDR3 is TGTGCCACCAGCCTAGGGGGTAGTGCCGGCCAAAACATTCAGTACTTC. Translated, it gives CATSLGGSAGQNIQYF. The gene calls are TRBV15 and TRBJ2-4, with D possibly being TRBD1 (6 bases). The V gene's germline CDR1 is LNHNV and CDR2 YYDKDF (reference sequence). The CDR3 has 16 residues. The germline V and J ends were trimmed by 5 bases and 5 bases, with 19 bases remaining between them.

Points on this clone: This CDR3 is also generated by other DNA sequences in the sample. This chain links TRBV18 with TRBJ1-3; D gene uncertain. This CDR3 spans 13 amino acids. CDR1 and CDR2 (germline): KGHSH, LQKENI. With 4 bases removed from V and 2 bases from J, the gap between germline ends came to 6 bases. Written as DNA, the CDR3 is TGTGCCAGCTCACGGGAGGCTGGAAACACCATATATTTT. Encoded protein: CASSREAGNTIYF.

V is TRBV7-2 and J is TRBJ1-1; D gene unclear. The CDR3 is made up of 13 amino acids. Per the germline V gene, CDR1 is SGHTA and CDR2 is FQGNSA. V was shortened by 4 bases and J by 4 bases, with 10 bases between the two germline ends. This chain's CDR3 is CASSSVGTTEAFF. CDR3 nucleotides: TGTGCCAGCAGCTCCGTGGGCACCACTGAAGCTTTCTTT.

This chain joins TRBV4-2 and TRBJ2-7; maybe TRBD2 (6 bases). The CDR3 length is 14 residues. Germline values: CDR1 LGHNA, CDR2 YNFKEQ. The ends were cut back, 1 base at V and 4 bases at J, with 11 bases in the middle. The CDR3 nucleotides read TGTGCCAGCAGCCAAGTTACTAGCTCGTACGAGCAGTACTTC. It is translated as CASSQVTSSYEQYF.

The J gene is TRBJ2-1, the V gene TRBV10-2, with TRBD1 identical over 10 bases. Looked up from germline, CDR1 is WSHSY and CDR2 is SAAADI. After removal of 3 bases from V and 0 bases from J, the junction contained 2 bases not matched to a gene. The CDR3 sequence is 16 residues long. The CDR3 coding sequence is TGCGCCAGCAGTGATGGGGACAGGGGCTCCTACAATGAGCAGTTCTTC. Its translation is CASSDGDRGSYNEQFF.

The chain uses TRBV2 and TRBJ2-7; 7 nucleotides agree with TRBD1. This CDR3 spans 16 amino acids. Looked up from germline, CDR1 is SNHLY and CDR2 is FYNNEI. V gave up 6 bases and J gave up 4 bases; unmatched junction bases: 15. CDR3 residues: CASRSPAGTVSYEQYF. In DNA, the CDR3 is TGTGCCAGCAGAAGTCCAGCCGGGACAGTCTCGTACGAGCAGTACTTC. Together with reference TRBV2 and TRBJ2-7, the CDR3 gives the full variable domain: EPEVTQTPSHQVTQMGQEVILRCVPISNHLYFYWYRQILGQKVEFLVSFYNNEISEKSEIFDDQFSVERPDGSNFTLKIRSTKLEDSAMYFCASRSPAGTVSYEQYFGPGTRLTVT.

This clone was detected only once. The V gene is TRBV27, the J gene TRBJ2-7; D is possibly TRBD2 (6 bases). With 4 bases removed from V and 0 bases from J, the gap between germline ends came to 10 bases. CDR3 length equals 14 residues. CDR1 and CDR2 (germline): MNHEY, SMNVEV (reference sequence). The CDR3 nucleotides are TGTGCCAGCAGTTCGCCCGGGAGCTCCTACGAGCAGTACTTC. Amino acids: CASSSPGSSYEQYF.

This clone was seen only once. V and J are TRBV19 and TRBJ2-7; TRBD2 matches 10 bases. V gave up 1 base and J gave up 3 bases; unmatched junction bases: 3. CDR3 length: 15 residues. The germline gives CDR1 LNHDA, CDR2 SQIVND (reference sequence). As DNA, the CDR3 is TGTGCCAGTAGTATAGGCCTAGCGGGGGTCTACGAGCAGTACTTC. Translation: CASSIGLAGVYEQYF. The entire variable domain, with the rest obtained from reference TRBV19 and TRBJ2-7, is as follows: DGGITQSPKYLFRKEGQNVTLSCEQNLNHDAMYWYRQDPGQGLRLIYYSQIVNDFQKGDIAEGYSVSREKKESFPLTVTSAQKNPTAFYLCASSIGLAGVYEQYFGPGTRLTVT.

Concerning this clone itself: The sample holds other DNA sequences that translate to the same CDR3. This rearrangement joins TRBV11-3 to TRBJ2-5; D is undetermined. There are 13 residues in the CDR3. The V end was cut by 1 base, the J end by 2 bases, with 5 bases between. The germline CDR1 and CDR2 sequences are SGHNT and YENEEA. CDR3 amino acids: CASSLGQQETQYF. The CDR3 DNA reads TGTGCCAGCAGCTTAGGGCAGCAAGAGACCCAGTACTTC.

This rearrangement joins TRBV4-2 to TRBJ2-7, with TRBD1 identical over 9 bases. Germline V gene data show CDR1 as LGHNA and CDR2 as YNFKEQ. The CDR3 is made up of 16 amino acids. Unmatched junction bases numbered 11, after V lost 6 bases and J lost 2 bases. DNA of the CDR3: TGTGCCAGCAGTTCATCCCCGGGACAGGGCCCCTACGAGCAGTACTTC. The encoded protein is CASSSSPGQGPYEQYF.

This chain links TRBV19 with TRBJ1-1, with 9 nucleotides matching TRBD1. Germline V gene sequence: CDR1 LNHDA, CDR2 SQIVND (reference sequence). With 3 bases clipped from V and 7 bases from J, the junction kept 6 bases outside the gene matches. The CDR3 extends over 14 amino acids. CDR3: CASSIGWTGDEAFF. The CDR3 region has the DNA TGTGCCAGTAGTATTGGATGGACAGGGGATGAAGCTTTCTTT. The variable domain in full, with the rest retrieved from reference TRBV19 and TRBJ1-1, is DGGITQSPKYLFRKEGQNVTLSCEQNLNHDAMYWYRQDPGQGLRLIYYSQIVNDFQKGDIAEGYSVSREKKESFPLTVTSAQKNPTAFYLCASSIGWTGDEAFFGQGTRLTVV.